This T cell receptor (beta chain) emerged from a study of cytomegalovirus exposure and HLA in healthy donors. Vbeta (60) and Jbeta (13) primers were used in the PCR. Produced via immunoSEQ multiplex PCR; TCRdb's table is partial and in-frame only. This sample has more than 95,000 clones, with 83% found just once. The study's findings and limits: DRB1 showed the most TCR associations and HLA-C the fewest in a later analysis, as rates varied by HLA locus. Upon later analysis, HLA-associated TCR beta chains proved more clonally expanded than other, equally common chains. Listed as cytomegalovirus-associated were 164 TCR beta chains. When the data were analyzed later, several of the most significant clusters appeared to be linked to common viral pathogens.

Notes on this clone: The antigen is not known.

Unmatched junction bases numbered 10, after V lost 4 bases and J lost 5 bases. The CDR3 totals 15 residues. Germline V gene sequence: CDR1 LNHDA, CDR2 SQIVND (reference sequence). Sequencing was performed on PBMCs. The receptor was derived from a woman in her thirties or forties in good health and CMV-seropositive. The J gene is TRBJ2-7, the V gene TRBV19; 8 nucleotides agree with TRBD2. The chain's CDR3 is CASSTSGGVHDEQYF. CDR3 nucleotides: TGTGCCAGTAGTACCTCCGGGGGGGTTCACGACGAGCAGTACTTC.